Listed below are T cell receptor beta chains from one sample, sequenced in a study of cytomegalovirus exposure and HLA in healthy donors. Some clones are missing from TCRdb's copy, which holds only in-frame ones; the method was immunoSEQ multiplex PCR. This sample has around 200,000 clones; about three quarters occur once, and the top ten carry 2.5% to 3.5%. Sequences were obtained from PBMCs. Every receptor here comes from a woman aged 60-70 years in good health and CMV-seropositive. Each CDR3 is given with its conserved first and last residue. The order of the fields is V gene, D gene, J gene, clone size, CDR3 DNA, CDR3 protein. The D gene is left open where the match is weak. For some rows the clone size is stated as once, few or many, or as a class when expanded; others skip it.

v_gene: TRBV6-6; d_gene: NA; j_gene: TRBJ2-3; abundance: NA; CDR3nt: TGTGCCAGCAGTTACGGGGCTCACACAGATACGCAGTATTTT; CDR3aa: CASSYGAHTDTQYF
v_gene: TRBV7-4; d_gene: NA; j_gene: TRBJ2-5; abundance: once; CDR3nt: TGTGCCAGCAGAAAACGGGGAGCAAAATTTAAAGAGACCCAGTACTTC; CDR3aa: CASRKRGAKFKETQYF
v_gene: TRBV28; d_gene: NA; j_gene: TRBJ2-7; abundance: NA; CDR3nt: TGTGCCAGCAGTTTATATGGCCAGGGGCTCTCCTACGAGCAGTACTTC; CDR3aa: CASSLYGQGLSYEQYF
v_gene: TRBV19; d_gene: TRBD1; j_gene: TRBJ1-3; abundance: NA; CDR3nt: TGTGCCAGTAGTATTTTCACCGGGACAGGGGTTCGATCTGGAAACACCATATATTTT; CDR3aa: CASSIFTGTGVRSGNTIYF
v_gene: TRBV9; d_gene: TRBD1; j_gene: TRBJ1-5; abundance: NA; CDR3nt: TGTGCCAGCAGTCAAGGGGGCAGGGCCCAGCCCCAGCATTTT; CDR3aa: CASSQGGRAQPQHF
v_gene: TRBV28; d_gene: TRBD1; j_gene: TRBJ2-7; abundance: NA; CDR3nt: TGTGCCAGCAGGGGACAGGGAACCCCCTACGAGCAGTACTTC; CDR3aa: CASRGQGTPYEQYF
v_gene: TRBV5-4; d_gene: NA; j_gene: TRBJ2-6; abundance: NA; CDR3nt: TGTGCCAGCAGCTTGGGGCTGGCTCACTCTGGGGCCAACGTCCTGACTTTC; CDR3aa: CASSLGLAHSGANVLTF
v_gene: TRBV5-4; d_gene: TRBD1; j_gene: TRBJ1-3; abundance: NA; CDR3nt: TGTGCCAGCAGCCCGGAACAGGGGAACACCATATATTTT; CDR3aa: CASSPEQGNTIYF
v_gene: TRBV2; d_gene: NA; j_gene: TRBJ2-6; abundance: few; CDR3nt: TGTGCCAGCATCCAGGACTCTGGGGCCAACGTCCTGACTTTC; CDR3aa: CASIQDSGANVLTF
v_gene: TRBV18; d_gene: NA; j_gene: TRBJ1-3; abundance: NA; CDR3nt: TGTGCCAGCTCACCTGGGGCAGTTAACTCTGGAAACACCATATATTTT; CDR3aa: CASSPGAVNSGNTIYF
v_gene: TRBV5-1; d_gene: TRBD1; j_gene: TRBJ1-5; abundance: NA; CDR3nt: TGCGCCAGCAGCCTTACGACAGGGGGCAATCAGCCCCAGCATTTT; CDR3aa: CASSLTTGGNQPQHF
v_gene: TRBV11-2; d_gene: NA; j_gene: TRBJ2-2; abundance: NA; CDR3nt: TGTGCCAGCAGCTTAACAGGGTCGTGGGGCACCGGGGAGCTGTTTTTT; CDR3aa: CASSLTGSWGTGELFF
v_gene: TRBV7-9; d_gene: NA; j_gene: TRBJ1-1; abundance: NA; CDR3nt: TGTGCCAGCAGCACAGGATTTCGGAACACTGAAGCTTTCTTT; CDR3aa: CASSTGFRNTEAFF
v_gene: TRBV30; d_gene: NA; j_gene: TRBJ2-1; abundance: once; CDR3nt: TGTGCCTGGAGTACAGGAGACTACAATGAGCAGTTCTTC; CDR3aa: CAWSTGDYNEQFF
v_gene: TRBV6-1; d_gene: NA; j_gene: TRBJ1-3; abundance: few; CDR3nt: TGTGCCAGCAGTGTATGGGCTCCGAGCTCTGGAAACACCATATATTTT; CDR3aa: CASSVWAPSSGNTIYF
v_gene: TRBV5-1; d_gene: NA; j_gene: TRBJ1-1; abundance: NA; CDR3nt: TGCGCCAGCAGCTTCTCCCTGAACACTGAAGCTTTCTTT; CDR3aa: CASSFSLNTEAFF
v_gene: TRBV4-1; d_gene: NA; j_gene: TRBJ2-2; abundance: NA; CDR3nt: TGCGCCAGCAGCCAAGAGGGAGGGGGTAGGTCCGGGGAGCTGTTTTTT; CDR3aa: CASSQEGGGRSGELFF
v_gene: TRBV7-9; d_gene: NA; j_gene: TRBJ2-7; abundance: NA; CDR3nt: TGTGCCAGCAGCTTTCCAGGGACCTACGAGCAGTACTTC; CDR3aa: CASSFPGTYEQYF
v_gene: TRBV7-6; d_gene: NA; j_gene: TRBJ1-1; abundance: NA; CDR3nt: TGTGCCAGCAGCTTGGGACAGAACACTGAAGCTTTCTTT; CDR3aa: CASSLGQNTEAFF
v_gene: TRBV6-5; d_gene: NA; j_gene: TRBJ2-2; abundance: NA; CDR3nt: TGTGCCAGCAGCCCCGGGAGTAACACCGGGGAGCTGTTTTTT; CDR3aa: CASSPGSNTGELFF
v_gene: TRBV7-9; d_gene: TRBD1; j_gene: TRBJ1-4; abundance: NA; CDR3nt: TGTTCCAGCAGTCTCACGACAGGGAGAACTGAAAAACTGTTTTTT; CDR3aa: CSSSLTTGRTEKLFF
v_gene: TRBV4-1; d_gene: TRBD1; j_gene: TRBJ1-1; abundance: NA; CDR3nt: TGCGCCAGCGCCAGGGGGCTGTCGGCTGAAGCTTTCTTT; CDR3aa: CASARGLSAEAFF
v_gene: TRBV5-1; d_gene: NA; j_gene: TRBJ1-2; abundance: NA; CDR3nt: TGCGCCAGCAGCTTGGGCGGACAGCGACGCGTCACCTTC; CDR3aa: CASSLGGQRRVTF
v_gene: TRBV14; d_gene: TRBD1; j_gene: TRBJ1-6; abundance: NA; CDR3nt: TGTGCCAGCAGCTTATCACAGGGGACCTTTGGTTCACCCCTCCACTTT; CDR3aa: CASSLSQGTFGSPLHF
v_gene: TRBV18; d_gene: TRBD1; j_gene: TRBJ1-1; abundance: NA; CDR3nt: TGTGCCAGCTCACCAGGGACAGGATCCCACGCTTTCTTT; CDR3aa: CASSPGTGSHAFF
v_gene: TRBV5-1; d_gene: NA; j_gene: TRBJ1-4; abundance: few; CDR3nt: TGCGCCAGCAGGAGGGCGACTAATGAAAAACTGTTTTTT; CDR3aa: CASRRATNEKLFF
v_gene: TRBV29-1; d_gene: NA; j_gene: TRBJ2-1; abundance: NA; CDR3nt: TGCAGAGTCGGGGGGCAGAATGAGCAGTTCTTC; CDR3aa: CRVGGQNEQFF
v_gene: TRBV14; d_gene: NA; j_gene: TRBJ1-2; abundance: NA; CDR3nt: TGTGCCAGCAGCCACCCGGGGTCTCCCAACTATGGCTACACCTTC; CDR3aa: CASSHPGSPNYGYTF
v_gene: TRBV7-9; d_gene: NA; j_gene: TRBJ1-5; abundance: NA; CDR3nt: TGTGCCAGCAGCCGCGACAGCCTTAGCAATCAGCCCCAGCATTTT; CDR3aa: CASSRDSLSNQPQHF
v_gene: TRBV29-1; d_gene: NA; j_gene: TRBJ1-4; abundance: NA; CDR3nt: TGCAGCGTCCCGGGGTCGGCGGGTGAAAAACTGTTTTTT; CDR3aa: CSVPGSAGEKLFF
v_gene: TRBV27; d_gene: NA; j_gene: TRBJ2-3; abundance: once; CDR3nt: TGTGCCAGCAGTTTAGATTTGGGGGGAGTCACAGATACGCAGTATTTT; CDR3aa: CASSLDLGGVTDTQYF
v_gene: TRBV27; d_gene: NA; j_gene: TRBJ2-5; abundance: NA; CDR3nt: TGTGCCAGCAGTTTAGCAGGGGGGGAGACCCAGTACTTC; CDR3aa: CASSLAGGETQYF
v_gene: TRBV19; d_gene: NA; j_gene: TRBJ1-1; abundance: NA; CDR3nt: TGTGCCAGTGCGGTAGGGGCAGGTGCTTTCTTT; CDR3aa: CASAVGAGAFF
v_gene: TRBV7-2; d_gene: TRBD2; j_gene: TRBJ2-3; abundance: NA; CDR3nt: TGTGCCAGCAGCTTCACCCCAAAGGCGGGGGTCGATTATTTT; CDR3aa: CASSFTPKAGVDYF
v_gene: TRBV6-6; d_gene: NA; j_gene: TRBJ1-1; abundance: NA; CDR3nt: TGTGCCAGCACCCTAGAGGGCCCCACTGAAGCTTTCTTT; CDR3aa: CASTLEGPTEAFF
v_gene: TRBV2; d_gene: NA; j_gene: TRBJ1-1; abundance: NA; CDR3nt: TGTGCCAGCAAGCCCCCACAGGGAAAGGGTGAAGCTTTCTTT; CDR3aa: CASKPPQGKGEAFF
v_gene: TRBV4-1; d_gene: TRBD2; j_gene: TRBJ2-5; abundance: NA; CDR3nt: TGCGCCAGCAGCCAACTCTGGGGGACTAGCGGGGGAGAGACCCAGTACTTC; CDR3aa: CASSQLWGTSGGETQYF
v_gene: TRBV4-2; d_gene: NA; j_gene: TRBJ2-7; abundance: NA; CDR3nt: TGTGCCAGCAGCCAAGTAACCGCGGCCGGTGCGTACGAGCAGTACTTC; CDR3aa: CASSQVTAAGAYEQYF
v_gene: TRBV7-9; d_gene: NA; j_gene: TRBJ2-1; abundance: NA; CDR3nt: TGTGCCAGCAGCCCCCGAGGGGGGGGGCAGGCTTACAATGAGCAGTTCTTC; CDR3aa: CASSPRGGGQAYNEQFF
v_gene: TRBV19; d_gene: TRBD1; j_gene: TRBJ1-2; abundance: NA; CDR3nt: TGTGCCAGTAGTACAGGACAGGTCCTCTATGGCTACACCTTC; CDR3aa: CASSTGQVLYGYTF
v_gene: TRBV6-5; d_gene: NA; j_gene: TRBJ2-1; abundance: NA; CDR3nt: TGTGCCAGCGCGCGGGACTCAGCCTACAATGAGCAGTTCTTC; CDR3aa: CASARDSAYNEQFF
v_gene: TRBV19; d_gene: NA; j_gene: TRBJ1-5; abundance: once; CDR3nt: TGTGCCAGTAGTATATCGGGGTCTCAGCCCCAGCATTTT; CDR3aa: CASSISGSQPQHF
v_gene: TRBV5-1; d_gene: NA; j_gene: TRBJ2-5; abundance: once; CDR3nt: TGCGCCAGCATCATTGGGGCAGGGTCGAACCTTCAAGAGACCCAGTACTTC; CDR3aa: CASIIGAGSNLQETQYF
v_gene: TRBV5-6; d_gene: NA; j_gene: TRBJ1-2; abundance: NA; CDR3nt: TGTGCCAGCACGTCGTCAGGGGCCGTTGGCTACACCTTC; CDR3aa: CASTSSGAVGYTF
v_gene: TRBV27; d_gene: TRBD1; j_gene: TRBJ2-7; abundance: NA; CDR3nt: TGTGCCAGCAGTAGACAGGGTGCGGGTCACGAGCAGTACTTC; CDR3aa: CASSRQGAGHEQYF
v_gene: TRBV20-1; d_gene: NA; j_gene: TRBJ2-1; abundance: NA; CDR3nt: TGCAGTGCCCCAAGGGGCAATGAGCAGTTCTTC; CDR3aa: CSAPRGNEQFF
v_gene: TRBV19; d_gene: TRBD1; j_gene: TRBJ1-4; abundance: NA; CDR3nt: TGTGCCAGTAGTTCTACGGGACAGGGGAGCGAAAAACTGTTTTTT; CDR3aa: CASSSTGQGSEKLFF
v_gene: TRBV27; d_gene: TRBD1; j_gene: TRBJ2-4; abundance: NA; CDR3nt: TGTGCCAGCAGTTTAACCCGGACAGGGGGGATCAAAAACATTCAGTACTTC; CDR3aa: CASSLTRTGGIKNIQYF
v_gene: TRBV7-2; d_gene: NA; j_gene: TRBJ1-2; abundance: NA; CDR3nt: TGTGCCAGCAGCTTACTTAGCGCGAACTATGGCTACACCTTC; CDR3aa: CASSLLSANYGYTF
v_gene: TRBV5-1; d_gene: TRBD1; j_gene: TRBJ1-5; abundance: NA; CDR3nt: TGCGCCAGCAGCACAGGGACAGGGGCGCAGCCCCAGCATTTT; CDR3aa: CASSTGTGAQPQHF
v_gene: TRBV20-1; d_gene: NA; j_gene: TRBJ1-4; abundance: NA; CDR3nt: TGCAGTGCTAGCAGGGTGGAAAAACTGTTTTTT; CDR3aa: CSASRVEKLFF
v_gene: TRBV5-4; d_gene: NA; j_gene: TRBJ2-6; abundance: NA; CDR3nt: TGTGCCAGCAGCTTGGGTGGGGGCAGTGGGGCCAACGTCCTGACTTTC; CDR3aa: CASSLGGGSGANVLTF
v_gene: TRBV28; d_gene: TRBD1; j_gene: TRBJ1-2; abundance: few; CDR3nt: TGTGCCAGCAATCGACAGGGTCCCTATGGCTACACCTTC; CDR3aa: CASNRQGPYGYTF
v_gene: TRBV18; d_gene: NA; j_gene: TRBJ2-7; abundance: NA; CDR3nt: TGTGCCAGCTCACGGGGGACTCCCCCGAGGGACGAGCAGTACTTC; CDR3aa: CASSRGTPPRDEQYF